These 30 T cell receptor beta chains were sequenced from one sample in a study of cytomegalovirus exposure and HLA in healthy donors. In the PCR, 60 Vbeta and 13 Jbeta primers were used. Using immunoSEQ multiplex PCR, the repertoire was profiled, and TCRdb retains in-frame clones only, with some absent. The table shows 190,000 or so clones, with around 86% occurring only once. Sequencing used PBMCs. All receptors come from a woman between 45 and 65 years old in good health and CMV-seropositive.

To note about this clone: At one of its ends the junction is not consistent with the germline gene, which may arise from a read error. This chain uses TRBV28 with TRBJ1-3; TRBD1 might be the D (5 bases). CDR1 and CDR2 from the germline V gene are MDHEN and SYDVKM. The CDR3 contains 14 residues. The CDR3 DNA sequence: TGTGCCAACAGTTTTGCGGCAGGGCGAAACACCATATATTTT. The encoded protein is CANSFAAGRNTIYF.

CDR3 residues: CASSVKGANNEKLFF. The CDR3 region has the DNA TGTGCCAGCAGCGTAAAGGGGGCTAATAATGAAAAACTGTTTTTT. The rearrangement links TRBV9 to TRBJ1-4, with 7 bases lining up with TRBD1. From germline, CDR1 is SGDLS and CDR2 YYNGEE. This CDR3 is 15 amino acids long. J was trimmed by 4 bases and V by 1 base; bases with no gene match: 4.

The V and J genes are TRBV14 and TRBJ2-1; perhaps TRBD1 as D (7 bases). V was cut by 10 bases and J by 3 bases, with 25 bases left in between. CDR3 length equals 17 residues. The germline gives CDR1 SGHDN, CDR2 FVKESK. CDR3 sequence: CANKPGRRGLVYNEQFF. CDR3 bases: TGTGCCAACAAGCCAGGTCGGAGGGGGCTGGTCTACAATGAGCAGTTCTTC.

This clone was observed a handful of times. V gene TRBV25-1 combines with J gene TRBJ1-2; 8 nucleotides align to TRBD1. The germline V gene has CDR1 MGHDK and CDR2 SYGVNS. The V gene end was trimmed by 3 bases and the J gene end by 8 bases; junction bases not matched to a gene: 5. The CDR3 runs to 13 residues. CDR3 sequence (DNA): TGTGCCAGCAGTGAGACAGGGGTGGGAGGCTACACCTTC. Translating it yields CASSETGVGGYTF.

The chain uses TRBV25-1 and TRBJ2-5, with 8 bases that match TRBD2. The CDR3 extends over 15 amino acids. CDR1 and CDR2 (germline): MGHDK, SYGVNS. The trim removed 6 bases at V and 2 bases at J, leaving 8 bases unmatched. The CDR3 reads CASRGLGRAQETQYF. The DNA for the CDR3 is TGTGCCAGCAGGGGACTAGGGAGGGCTCAAGAGACCCAGTACTTC.

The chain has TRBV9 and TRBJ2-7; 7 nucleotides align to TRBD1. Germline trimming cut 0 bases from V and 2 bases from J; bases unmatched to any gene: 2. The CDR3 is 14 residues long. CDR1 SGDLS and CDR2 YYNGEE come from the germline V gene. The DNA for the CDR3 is TGTGCCAGCAGCGTAGAAGGGACAGCCTACGAGCAGTACTTC. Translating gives CASSVEGTAYEQYF.

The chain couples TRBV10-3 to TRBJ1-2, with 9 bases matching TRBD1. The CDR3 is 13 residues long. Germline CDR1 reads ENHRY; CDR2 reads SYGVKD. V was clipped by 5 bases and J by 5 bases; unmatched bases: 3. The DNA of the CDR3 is TGTGCCATCAGTCCCGGGACAGGGTATGGCTACACCTTC. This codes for CAISPGTGYGYTF.

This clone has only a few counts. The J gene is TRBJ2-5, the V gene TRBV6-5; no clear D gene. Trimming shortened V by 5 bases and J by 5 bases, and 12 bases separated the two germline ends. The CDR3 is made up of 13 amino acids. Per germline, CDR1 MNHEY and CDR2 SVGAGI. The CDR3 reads CASSQSRFETQYF. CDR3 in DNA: TGTGCCAGCAGTCAATCTAGATTCGAGACCCAGTACTTC.

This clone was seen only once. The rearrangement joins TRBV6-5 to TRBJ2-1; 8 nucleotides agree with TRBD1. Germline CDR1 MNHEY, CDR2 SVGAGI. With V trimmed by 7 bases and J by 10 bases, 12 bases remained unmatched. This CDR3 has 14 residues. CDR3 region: CASNPPGQAREQFF. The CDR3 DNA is TGTGCCAGCAATCCCCCGGGACAGGCTCGGGAGCAGTTCTTC.

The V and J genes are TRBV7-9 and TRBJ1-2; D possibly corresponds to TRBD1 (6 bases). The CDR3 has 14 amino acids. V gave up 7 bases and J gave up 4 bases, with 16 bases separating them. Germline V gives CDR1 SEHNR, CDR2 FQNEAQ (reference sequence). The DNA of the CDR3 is TGTGCCAGCACCCCAGGGGAGGGGCTCTATGGCTACACCTTC. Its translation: CASTPGEGLYGYTF.

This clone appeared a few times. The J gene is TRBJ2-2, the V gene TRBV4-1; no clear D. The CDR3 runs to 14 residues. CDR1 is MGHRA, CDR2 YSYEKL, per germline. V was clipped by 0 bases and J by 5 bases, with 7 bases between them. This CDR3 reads CASSQEAGTGELFF. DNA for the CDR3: TGCGCCAGCAGCCAAGAGGCAGGTACCGGGGAGCTGTTTTTT.

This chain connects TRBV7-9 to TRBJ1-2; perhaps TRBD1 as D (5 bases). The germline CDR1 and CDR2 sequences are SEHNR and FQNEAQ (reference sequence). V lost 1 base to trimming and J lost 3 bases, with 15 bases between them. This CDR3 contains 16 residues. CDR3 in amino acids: CASSLEGHGSYYGYTF. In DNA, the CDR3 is TGTGCCAGCAGCTTAGAAGGACATGGATCTTACTATGGCTACACCTTC.

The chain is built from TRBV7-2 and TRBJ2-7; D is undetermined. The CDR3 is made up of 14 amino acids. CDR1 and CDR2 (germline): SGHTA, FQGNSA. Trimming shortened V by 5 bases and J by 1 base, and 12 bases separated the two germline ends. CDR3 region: CASSHYGASYEQYF. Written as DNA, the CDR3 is TGTGCCAGCAGCCACTACGGTGCATCCTACGAGCAGTACTTC.

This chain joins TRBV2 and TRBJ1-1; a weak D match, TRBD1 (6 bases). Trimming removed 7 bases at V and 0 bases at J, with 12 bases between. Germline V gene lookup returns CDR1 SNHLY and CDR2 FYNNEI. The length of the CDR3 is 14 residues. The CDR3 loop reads CASIAQGLNTEAFF. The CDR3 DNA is TGTGCCAGCATCGCACAGGGATTGAACACTGAAGCTTTCTTT.

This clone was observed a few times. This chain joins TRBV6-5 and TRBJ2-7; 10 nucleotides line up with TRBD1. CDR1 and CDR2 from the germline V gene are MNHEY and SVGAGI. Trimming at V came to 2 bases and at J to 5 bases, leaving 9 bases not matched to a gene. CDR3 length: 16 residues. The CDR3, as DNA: TGTGCCAGCAGTTACCGACGGGACAGGGGCACCGACGAGCAGTACTTC. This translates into CASSYRRDRGTDEQYF.

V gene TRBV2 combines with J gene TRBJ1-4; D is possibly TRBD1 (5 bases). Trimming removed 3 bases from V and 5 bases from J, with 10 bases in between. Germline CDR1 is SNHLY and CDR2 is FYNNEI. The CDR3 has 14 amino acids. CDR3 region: CASSDPQVNEKLFF. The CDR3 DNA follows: TGTGCCAGCAGTGACCCACAGGTCAATGAAAAACTGTTTTTT.

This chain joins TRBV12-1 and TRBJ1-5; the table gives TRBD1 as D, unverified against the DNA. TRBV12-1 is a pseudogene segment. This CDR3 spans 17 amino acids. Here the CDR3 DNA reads TGTGCCAGCAGCTTCCGGGACAGGGTCCTTAGCAATCAGCCCCAGCATTTT. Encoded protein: CASSFRDRVLSNQPQHF.

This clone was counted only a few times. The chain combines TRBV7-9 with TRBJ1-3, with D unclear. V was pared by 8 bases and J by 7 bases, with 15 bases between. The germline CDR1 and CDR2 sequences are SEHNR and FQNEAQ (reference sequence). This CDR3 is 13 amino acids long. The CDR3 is CASQIGSRNTIYF. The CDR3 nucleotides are TGTGCCAGCCAAATCGGGAGTCGGAACACCATATATTTT. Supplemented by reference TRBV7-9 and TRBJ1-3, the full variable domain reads DTGVSQNPRHKITKRGQNVTFRCDPISEHNRLYWYRQTLGQGPEFLTYFQNEAQLEKSRLLSDRFSAERPKGSFSTLEIQRTEQGDSAMYLCASQIGSRNTIYFGEGSWLTVV.

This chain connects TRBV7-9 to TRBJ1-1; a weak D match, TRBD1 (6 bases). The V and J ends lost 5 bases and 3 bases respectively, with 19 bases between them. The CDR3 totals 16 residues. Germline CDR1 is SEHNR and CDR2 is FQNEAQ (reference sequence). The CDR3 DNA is TGTGCCAGCAGCCCAAGGAGGGGGGGTGGGGACACTGAAGCTTTCTTT. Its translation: CASSPRRGGGDTEAFF.

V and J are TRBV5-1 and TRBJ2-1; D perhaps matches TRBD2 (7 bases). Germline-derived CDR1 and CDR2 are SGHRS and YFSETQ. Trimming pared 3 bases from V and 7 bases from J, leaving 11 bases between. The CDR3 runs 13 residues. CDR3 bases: TGCGCCAGCAGCTGGGGGGGCAGGAATGAGCAGTTCTTC. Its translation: CASSWGGRNEQFF.

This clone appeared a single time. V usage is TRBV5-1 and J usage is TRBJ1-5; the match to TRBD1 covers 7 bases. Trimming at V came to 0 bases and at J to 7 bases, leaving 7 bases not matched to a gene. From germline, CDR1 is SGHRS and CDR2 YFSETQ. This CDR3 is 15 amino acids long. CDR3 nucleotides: TGCGCCAGCAGCTTGGCCACAGGGGCTTGGCAGCCCCAGCATTTT. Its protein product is CASSLATGAWQPQHF.

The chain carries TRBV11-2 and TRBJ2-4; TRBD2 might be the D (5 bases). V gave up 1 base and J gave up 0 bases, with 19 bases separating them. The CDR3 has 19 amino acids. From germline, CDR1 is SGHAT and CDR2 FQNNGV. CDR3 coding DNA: TGTGCCAGCAGCTTAGTATTCGGGGTCGACACGGTAGCCAAAAACATTCAGTACTTC. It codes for CASSLVFGVDTVAKNIQYF.

The CDR3 spells CASSIQGNTEAFF. Here the CDR3 DNA reads TGTGCCAGCAGCATACAGGGGAACACTGAAGCTTTCTTT. The chain recombines TRBV5-5 with TRBJ1-1, with a possible D match to TRBD1 (6 bases). The CDR3 runs to 13 residues. The germline V and J ends were trimmed by 4 bases and 1 base, with 8 bases remaining between them. Per germline, CDR1 SGHKS and CDR2 YYEKEE (reference sequence).

The CDR3 nucleotides read TGTGCCAGCAGACGCGGGACAGGGGTCTCCTACGAGCAGTACTTC. As protein: CASRRGTGVSYEQYF. V and J are TRBV7-8 and TRBJ2-5; 10 bases fit TRBD1. The assigned J gene may be wrong: the sequence end matches TRBJ2-7 better. CDR1 SGHVS and CDR2 FQNEAQ come from the germline V gene. The CDR3 is 15 residues long.

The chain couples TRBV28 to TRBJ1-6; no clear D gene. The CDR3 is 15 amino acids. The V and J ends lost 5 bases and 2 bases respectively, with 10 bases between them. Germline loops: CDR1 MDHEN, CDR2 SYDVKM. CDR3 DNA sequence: TGTGCCAGCAGTAACCGGGATCCCTATAATTCACCCCTCCACTTT. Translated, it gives CASSNRDPYNSPLHF.

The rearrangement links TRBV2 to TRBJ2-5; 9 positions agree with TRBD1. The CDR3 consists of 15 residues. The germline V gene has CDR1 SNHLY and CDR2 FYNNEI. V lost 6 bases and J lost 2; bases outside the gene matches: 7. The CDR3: CASSAPGQGQETQYF. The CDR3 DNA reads TGTGCCAGCAGCGCCCCGGGACAGGGTCAAGAGACCCAGTACTTC.

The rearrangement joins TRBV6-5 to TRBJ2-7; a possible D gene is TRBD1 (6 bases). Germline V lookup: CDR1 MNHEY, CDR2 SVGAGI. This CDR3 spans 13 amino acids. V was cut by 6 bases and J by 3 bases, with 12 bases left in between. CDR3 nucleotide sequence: TGTGCCAGCAGACCGGGACACCTCTACGAGCAGTACTTC. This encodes CASRPGHLYEQYF.

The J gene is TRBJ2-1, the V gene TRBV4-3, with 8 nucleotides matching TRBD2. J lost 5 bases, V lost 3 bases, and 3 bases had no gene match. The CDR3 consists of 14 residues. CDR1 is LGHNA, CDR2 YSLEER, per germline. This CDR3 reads CASSQGLVNNEQFF. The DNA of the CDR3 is TGCGCCAGCAGCCAGGGACTAGTGAACAATGAGCAGTTCTTC.

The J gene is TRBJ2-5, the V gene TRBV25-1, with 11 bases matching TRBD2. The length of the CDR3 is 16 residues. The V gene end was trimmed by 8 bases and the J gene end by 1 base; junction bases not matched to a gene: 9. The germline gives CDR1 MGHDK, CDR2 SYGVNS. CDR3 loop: CASRRGTSGLQETQYF. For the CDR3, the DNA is TGTGCCAGCCGAAGGGGGACTAGCGGACTCCAAGAGACCCAGTACTTC.

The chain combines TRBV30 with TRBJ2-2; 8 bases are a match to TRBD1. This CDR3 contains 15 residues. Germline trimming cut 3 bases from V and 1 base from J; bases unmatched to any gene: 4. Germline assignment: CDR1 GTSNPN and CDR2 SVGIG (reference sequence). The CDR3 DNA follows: TGTGCCTGGAGACTCGGGACAGGGAACACCGGGGAGCTGTTTTTT. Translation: CAWRLGTGNTGELFF.